This passage covers 4 T cell receptor beta chains from one sample sequenced in a study of regulatory T cells in long-lasting Graves disease. In building TCR beta libraries, iRepertoire HTBI primers were used together with Arm-PCR of CDR3 regions. Each CDR3 protein gets one entry after TCRdb re-called the multiplex PCR reads with MiXCR. The table shows some 450,000 distinct CDR3 sequences, with roughly 15% occurring only once. Time point noted: newly diagnosed GD, antithyroid drugs for less than 3 months. From PBMCs, RNA was extracted and then used to make the TCR library. These data are also associated with another study on T cells in Graves' hyperthyroidism and ophthalmopathy.

Sequences were derived from peripheral blood mononuclear cells (PBMCs), sampled at new diagnosis, from a patient treated with antithyroid drugs. The receptors derive from a woman under 40 with Graves disease.

The genes are TRBV4-3 and TRBJ2-5; D unresolved. Per germline, CDR1 LGHNA and CDR2 YSLEER. This CDR3 is 15 amino acids long. The V end was cut by 0 bases, the J end by 5 bases, with 13 bases between. For the CDR3, the DNA is TGCGCCAGCAGCCAAGACAGATCGTGGGGTGAGACCCAGTACTTC. Protein product: CASSQDRSWGETQYF.

A single count supports this clonotype. Without the conserved terminal phenylalanine or tryptophan, this CDR3 likely stems from a read error. The genes are TRBV9 and TRBJ2-3; D gene uncertain. Germline CDR1 reads SGDLS; CDR2 reads YYNGEE. Trimming removed 2 bases from V and 1 base from J, with 5 bases in between. The CDR3 has 13 residues. In nucleotides, the CDR3 is TGTGCCAGCAGCGTGGTGGGCACAGATACGCAGTATCTT. As protein: CASSVVGTDTQYL.

This clonotype was picked up many times. The chain uses TRBV25-1 and TRBJ2-7, with TRBD2 identical over 8 bases. Germline V gene sequence: CDR1 MGHDK, CDR2 SYGVNS. This CDR3 comprises 16 residues. V was pared by 1 base and J by 5 bases, with 10 bases of the junction left unmatched. The CDR3 bases are TGTGCCAGCAGTGAATGGAGCGGGAGAGGGCCTGACGAGCAGTACTTC. Protein product: CASSEWSGRGPDEQYF.

This clonotype came up a few times. J is TRBJ1-3 and V is TRBV28; D might be TRBD1 (5 bases). Trimming removed 1 base from V and 3 bases from J, with 13 bases in between. Germline-derived CDR1 and CDR2 are MDHEN and SYDVKM. The CDR3 runs to 16 residues. The CDR3 sequence is CASSLSAPGDGNTIYF. The CDR3 DNA follows: TGTGCCAGCAGTTTATCGGCTCCGGGGGATGGAAACACCATATATTTT.